These 3 T cell receptor beta chains were sequenced from one sample in a study of cytomegalovirus exposure and HLA in healthy donors. Primers for the PCR totalled 60 Vbeta and 13 Jbeta. The protocol was immunoSEQ multiplex PCR, while the TCRdb copy is restricted to in-frame clones and leaves out a portion. The sample holds roughly 130,000 clones, 50% to 80% seen once. Sequenced sample: PBMCs. The receptor set was obtained from a woman aged 40 to 50 in good health and CMV-seropositive.

The chain combines TRBV9 with TRBJ2-5; 7 bases map to TRBD2. J gave up 0 bases and V 7 bases, and 12 bases lay outside the gene matches. Germline CDR1 reads SGDLS; CDR2 reads YYNGEE. This CDR3 is 16 amino acids long. This CDR3 is CASSGGWGGYQETQYF. CDR3 coding DNA: TGTGCCAGCTCTGGCGGGTGGGGAGGGTACCAAGAGACCCAGTACTTC.

The table lists this clone with a few counts. This chain joins TRBV13 and TRBJ1-2, with TRBD1 identical over 12 bases. The germline CDR1 and CDR2 sequences are PRHDT and FYEKMQ (reference sequence). There are 15 residues in the CDR3. V dropped 3 bases and J dropped 8; count of bases not matched to a gene: 7. The CDR3 DNA sequence: TGTGCCAGCAGCTTCACCGGGACAGGGGGCTGCGGCTACACCTTC. Translation gives CASSFTGTGGCGYTF.

The J gene is TRBJ1-5, the V gene TRBV6-1; tentative D call: TRBD1 (5 bases). Germline V lookup: CDR1 MNHNS, CDR2 SASEGT. This CDR3 comprises 13 residues. V dropped 5 bases and J dropped 2 bases, with 7 bases sitting between them. CDR3 in DNA: TGTGCCAGCAGTTCGGGGGGCAATCAGCCCCAGCATTTT. It codes for CASSSGGNQPQHF.